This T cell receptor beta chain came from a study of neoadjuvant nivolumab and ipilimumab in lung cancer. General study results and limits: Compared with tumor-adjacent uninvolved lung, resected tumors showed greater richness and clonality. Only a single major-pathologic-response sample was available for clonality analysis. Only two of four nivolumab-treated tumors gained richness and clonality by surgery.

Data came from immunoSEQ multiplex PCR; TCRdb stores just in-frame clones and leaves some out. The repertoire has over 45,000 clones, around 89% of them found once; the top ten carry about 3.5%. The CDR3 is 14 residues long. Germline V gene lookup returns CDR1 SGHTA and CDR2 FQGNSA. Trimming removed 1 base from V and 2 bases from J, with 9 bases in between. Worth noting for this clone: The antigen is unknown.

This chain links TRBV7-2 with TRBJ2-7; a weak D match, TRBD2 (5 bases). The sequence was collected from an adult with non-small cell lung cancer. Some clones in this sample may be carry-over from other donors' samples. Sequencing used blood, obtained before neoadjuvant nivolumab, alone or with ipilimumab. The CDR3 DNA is TGTGCCAGCAGCTTAGGGACTCGTCCCTACGAGCAGTACTTC. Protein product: CASSLGTRPYEQYF.